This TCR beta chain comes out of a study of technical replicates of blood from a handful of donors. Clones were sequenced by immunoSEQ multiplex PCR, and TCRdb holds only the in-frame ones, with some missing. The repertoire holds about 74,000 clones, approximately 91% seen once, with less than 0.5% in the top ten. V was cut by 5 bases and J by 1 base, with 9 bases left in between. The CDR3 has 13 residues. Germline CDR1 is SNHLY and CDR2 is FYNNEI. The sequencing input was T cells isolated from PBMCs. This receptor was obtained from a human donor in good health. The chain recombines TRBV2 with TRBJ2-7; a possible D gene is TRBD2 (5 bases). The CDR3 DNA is TGTGCCAGCAGTAGCAGCGGATCCTACGAGCAGTACTTC. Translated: CASSSSGSYEQYF.